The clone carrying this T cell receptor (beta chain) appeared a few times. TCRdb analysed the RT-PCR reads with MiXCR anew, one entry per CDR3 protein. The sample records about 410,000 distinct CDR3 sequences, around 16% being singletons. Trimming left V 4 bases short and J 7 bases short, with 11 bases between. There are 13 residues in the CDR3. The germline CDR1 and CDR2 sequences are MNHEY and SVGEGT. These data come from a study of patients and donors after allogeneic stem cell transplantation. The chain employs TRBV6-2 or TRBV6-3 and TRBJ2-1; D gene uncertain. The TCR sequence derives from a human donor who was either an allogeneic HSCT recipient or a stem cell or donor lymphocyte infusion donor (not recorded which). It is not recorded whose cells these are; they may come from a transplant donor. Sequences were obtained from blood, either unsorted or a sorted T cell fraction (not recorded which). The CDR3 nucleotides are TGTGCCAGCAGTTTCCCGCCCCCGAATGAGCAGTTCTTC. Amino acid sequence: CASSFPPPNEQFF.